Presented here are 28 T cell receptor beta chains from one specimen sequenced in a study of blood T cell repertoires in COVID-19. The assay was immunoSEQ multiplex PCR, and TCRdb's table has in-frame clones only and misses some. The profile shows around 310,000 clones, over 75% of them singletons. The sequenced material came from peripheral blood. The receptors originated from a woman aged 30 to 39 with COVID-19, enrolled during active disease.

The chain recombines TRBV9 with TRBJ2-7, with a weak D call TRBD2 (6 bases). In germline, CDR1 is SGDLS, CDR2 YYNGEE. The CDR3 sequence is 15 residues long. The V and J ends lost 3 bases and 0 bases respectively, with 13 bases between them. CDR3 in DNA: TGTGCCAGCAGCGCAGGACTACCTAGCTCCTACGAGCAGTACTTC. It translates to CASSAGLPSSYEQYF.

The count of this clone is one. The rearrangement links TRBV4-3 to TRBJ2-5; 9 nucleotides align to TRBD1. Trimming removed 3 bases from V and 5 bases from J; junction bases left unmatched: 10. CDR1 is LGHNA, CDR2 YSLEER, per germline. The CDR3 is 16 amino acids. The CDR3 nucleotides are TGCGCCAGCAGCCATGGTACCGGGACAGGGTCCGAGACCCAGTACTTC. Translating it yields CASSHGTGTGSETQYF.

This chain connects TRBV5-1 to TRBJ1-5; tentatively, D is TRBD1 (5 bases). Germline V gene sequence: CDR1 SGHRS, CDR2 YFSETQ. The V gene lost 2 bases and the J gene lost 1 base, with 10 bases spanning the gap. The CDR3 is 15 residues long. The CDR3 DNA reads TGCGCCAGCAGCTTATGGGGGGAAAGCAATCAGCCCCAGCATTTT. It specifies CASSLWGESNQPQHF.

The chain carries TRBV19 and TRBJ2-2; D gene uncertain. The CDR3 runs 12 residues. V was pared by 8 bases and J by 4 bases, with 8 bases between. Germline CDR1 is LNHDA and CDR2 is SQIVND (reference sequence). This CDR3 reads CASDTSTGELFF. CDR3 nucleotide sequence: TGTGCCAGTGATACAAGCACCGGGGAGCTGTTTTTT. Supplemented by reference TRBV19 and TRBJ2-2, the full variable domain reads DGGITQSPKYLFRKEGQNVTLSCEQNLNHDAMYWYRQDPGQGLRLIYYSQIVNDFQKGDIAEGYSVSREKKESFPLTVTSAQKNPTAFYLCASDTSTGELFFGEGSRLTVL.

The J gene is TRBJ2-1, the V gene TRBV29-1; 9 bases align to TRBD2. The V gene end was trimmed by 6 bases and the J gene end by 0 bases; junction bases not matched to a gene: 12. The length of the CDR3 is 17 residues. The germline CDR1 and CDR2 sequences are SQVTM and ANQGSEA. CDR3 protein: CSVLSSGKGGSYNEQFF. CDR3 coding DNA: TGCAGCGTCCTCTCTAGCGGGAAGGGCGGCTCCTACAATGAGCAGTTCTTC.

The chain is built from TRBV5-5 and TRBJ2-1, with 8 bases matching TRBD1. CDR3 length equals 14 residues. From germline, CDR1 is SGHKS and CDR2 YYEKEE (reference sequence). Unmatched junction bases numbered 4, after V lost 4 bases and J lost 4 bases. The CDR3 spells CASSGGQGYNEQFF. The CDR3 DNA follows: TGTGCCAGCAGCGGCGGACAGGGTTACAATGAGCAGTTCTTC.

The CDR3 nucleotides read TGTGCCAGCAGCTTATTGCGGACAGCTAACTATGGCTACACCTTC. Its protein is CASSLLRTANYGYTF. The chain couples TRBV7-3 to TRBJ1-2; the D gene is possibly TRBD1 (6 bases). The V and J ends lost 2 bases and 0 bases respectively, with 10 bases between them. The CDR3 length is 15 residues. The germline V gene has CDR1 SGHTA and CDR2 FQGTGA.

The gene calls are TRBV28 and TRBJ2-2, with D perhaps TRBD2 (6 bases). The CDR3 contains 12 residues. The germline V gene encodes CDR1 MDHEN and CDR2 SYDVKM. Trimming pared 5 bases from V and 11 bases from J, leaving 12 bases between. In nucleotides, the CDR3 is TGTGCCAGCAGTCTGCCGACTAGTGAGCTGTTTTTT. Translating gives CASSLPTSELFF.

The CDR3: CATSIPGQGNTGELFF. The CDR3 nucleotides read TGTGCCACCTCCATCCCGGGACAGGGTAACACCGGGGAGCTGTTTTTT. This rearrangement joins TRBV28 to TRBJ2-2; 9 bases are a match to TRBD1. Germline V lookup: CDR1 MDHEN, CDR2 SYDVKM. Trimming removed 10 bases from V and 2 bases from J; junction bases left unmatched: 11. The CDR3 is 16 residues long.

V gene TRBV24-1 combines with J gene TRBJ2-3; 10 bases are a match to TRBD1. The germline V gene has CDR1 KGHDR and CDR2 SFDVKD. The CDR3 sequence is 16 residues long. The ends lost 1 base at V and 1 base at J; junction bases unmatched: 1. DNA for the CDR3: TGTGCCACCAGTGATTTTGGGACAGGGGGCACAGATACGCAGTATTTT. Residues: CATSDFGTGGTDTQYF.

The rearrangement joins TRBV3-1 (or the pseudogene TRBV3-2) to TRBJ1-2; D ambiguous. The CDR3 is 11 amino acids. The ends were cut back, 0 bases at V and 8 bases at J, with 4 bases in the middle. Per germline, CDR1 LGHDT and CDR2 YNNKEL (reference sequence). CDR3 in DNA: TGTGCCAGCAGCCAAGAGAGAGGCTACACCTTC. This translates into CASSQERGYTF.

The gene calls are TRBV15 and TRBJ2-7; 8 bases line up with TRBD2. Unmatched junction bases numbered 13, after V lost 1 base and J lost 5 bases. The germline CDR1 and CDR2 sequences are LNHNV and YYDKDF (reference sequence). This CDR3 spans 17 amino acids. The CDR3 loop is CATSRGIGASGRNEQYF. CDR3 in DNA: TGTGCCACCAGCAGAGGGATCGGAGCTAGCGGGCGGAACGAGCAGTACTTC.

The J gene is TRBJ2-7, the V gene TRBV3-1 (or the pseudogene TRBV3-2), with D perhaps TRBD2 (6 bases). Per germline, CDR1 LGHDT and CDR2 YNNKEL (reference sequence). The CDR3 is 14 residues long. V lost 1 base and J lost 7, with 14 bases in between. CDR3 residues: CASSQAGAREEQYF. The CDR3 DNA reads as TGTGCCAGCAGCCAAGCGGGAGCACGTGAAGAGCAGTACTTC.

The genes are TRBV6-5 and TRBJ2-5, with 8 bases aligning to TRBD2. Germline loops: CDR1 MNHEY, CDR2 SVGAGI. This CDR3 comprises 14 residues. J lost 5 bases, V lost 5 bases, and 7 bases had no gene match. The CDR3 DNA follows: TGTGCCAGCAGTCTCCTAGCGGGCTGGGAGACCCAGTACTTC. This codes for CASSLLAGWETQYF.

The V gene is TRBV30, the J gene TRBJ2-2; TRBD2 matches at 7 bases. This CDR3 has 13 residues. After removal of 3 bases from V and 6 bases from J, the junction contained 4 bases not matched to a gene. Germline V CDR1 and CDR2: GTSNPN, SVGIG (reference sequence). The CDR3 reads CAWSRGGPGELFF. For the CDR3, the DNA is TGTGCCTGGAGCCGCGGGGGACCCGGGGAGCTGTTTTTT.

This clone was picked up a small number of times. The CDR3 DNA follows: TGTGCCAGCAGTTTGGACAGGGGTAGACAAAAACTGTTTTTT. It specifies CASSLDRGRQKLFF. This chain uses TRBV28 with TRBJ1-4; TRBD1 aligns across 9 bases. This CDR3 comprises 14 residues. J lost 9 bases, V lost 3 bases, and 5 bases had no gene match. Germline V gene lookup returns CDR1 MDHEN and CDR2 SYDVKM.

The gene calls are TRBV7-3 and TRBJ1-3; D may be TRBD1 (5 bases). The length of the CDR3 is 14 residues. Trimming removed 3 bases at V and 1 base at J, with 7 bases between. Germline V CDR1 and CDR2: SGHTA, FQGTGA. The CDR3 is CASSLTASGNTIYF. DNA of the CDR3: TGTGCCAGCAGCTTGACAGCGTCTGGAAACACCATATATTTT.

The genes are TRBV4-1 and TRBJ2-7; 8 bases line up with TRBD2. The trim removed 4 bases at V and 0 bases at J, leaving 5 bases unmatched. The CDR3 has 15 residues. Germline V lookup: CDR1 MGHRA, CDR2 YSYEKL. CDR3 in amino acids: CASSLSGTSSYEQYF. In DNA form, the CDR3 reads TGCGCCAGCAGCCTTAGCGGGACCAGCTCCTACGAGCAGTACTTC.

This chain links TRBV7-9 with TRBJ2-7; 10 bases are shared with TRBD2. V lost 10 bases and J lost 0; bases outside the gene matches: 9. The germline CDR1 and CDR2 sequences are SEHNR and FQNEAQ (reference sequence). This CDR3 comprises 15 residues. The CDR3: CATRLAGASSYEQYF. The CDR3 nucleotides read TGTGCCACCCGACTAGCGGGCGCGAGCTCCTACGAGCAGTACTTC.

The genes are TRBV11-2 and TRBJ1-4, with TRBD1 matching 7 bases. Germline CDR1 SGHAT, CDR2 FQNNGV. The CDR3 contains 15 residues. V lost 4 bases to trimming and J lost 2 bases; unmatched junction nucleotides: 4. The DNA for the CDR3 is TGTGCCAGCAGCTCAACAGGGGTTACTAATGAAAAACTGTTTTTT. This codes for CASSSTGVTNEKLFF.

V gene TRBV11-2 combines with J gene TRBJ2-7, with TRBD2 matching 12 bases. CDR3 length: 15 residues. Unmatched junction bases numbered 6, after V lost 5 bases and J lost 4 bases. Germline values: CDR1 SGHAT, CDR2 FQNNGV. DNA for the CDR3: TGTGCCAGCAGCCAAACCGGGACTAGCGGGTACGAGCAGTACTTC. Amino acid sequence: CASSQTGTSGYEQYF.

The CDR3, as DNA: TGTGCCAGCAGCCAAGTGGACAGGGGAGTGGCTTTCTTT. It yields the protein CASSQVDRGVAFF. The gene calls are TRBV3-1 (or the pseudogene TRBV3-2) and TRBJ1-1; the match to TRBD1 covers 9 bases. Germline assignment: CDR1 LGHDT and CDR2 YNNKEL (reference sequence). V was pared by 1 base and J by 11 bases, with 5 bases of the junction left unmatched. The CDR3 extends over 13 amino acids.

This chain links TRBV9 with TRBJ2-1; possible D gene TRBD2, 5 bases. Germline CDR1 is SGDLS and CDR2 is YYNGEE. This CDR3 region has 14 residues. Trimming removed 1 base at V and 2 bases at J, with 7 bases between. CDR3 DNA: TGTGCCAGCAGCGTAACGGGAACCTACAATGAGCAGTTCTTC. This codes for CASSVTGTYNEQFF.

The chain uses TRBV6-2 or TRBV6-3 and TRBJ2-7; a weak D match, TRBD2 (6 bases). The V gene's germline CDR1 is MNHEY and CDR2 SVGEGT. Trimming shortened V by 2 bases and J by 5 bases, and 16 bases separated the two germline ends. CDR3 length: 15 residues. The CDR3 bases are TGTGCCAGCAGTTACCGCGGGGAGCATCCCGACGAGCAGTACTTC. It is translated as CASSYRGEHPDEQYF.

The genes are TRBV7-2 and TRBJ2-7; 10 bases map to TRBD1. The CDR3 sequence is 14 residues long. The V segment lost 5 bases and the J segment 3 bases; nucleotides outside the gene matches: 4. Germline values: CDR1 SGHTA, CDR2 FQGNSA. CDR3 nucleotides: TGTGCCAGCAGCGGACAGGGGGGGAACTACGAGCAGTACTTC. Residues: CASSGQGGNYEQYF.

The chain carries TRBV6-2 or TRBV6-3 and TRBJ2-7, with D maybe TRBD1 (6 bases). Germline CDR1 reads MNHEY; CDR2 reads SVGEGT. The CDR3 spans 15 residues. Trimming left V 3 bases short and J 4 bases short, with 16 bases between. This chain's CDR3 is CASSYVQGSWYEQYF. In DNA, the CDR3 is TGTGCCAGCAGTTATGTCCAGGGGAGTTGGTACGAGCAGTACTTC.

The chain uses TRBV5-1 and TRBJ2-3, with 9 bases that match TRBD1. The CDR3 totals 13 residues. CDR1 is SGHRS and CDR2 is YFSETQ in the germline V gene. V lost 4 bases, J lost 5 bases, and 2 bases stayed unmatched. The CDR3 nucleotides are TGCGCCAGCAGCGGGACAGGGATAGATACGCAGTATTTT. This sequence encodes CASSGTGIDTQYF. Using reference TRBV5-1 and TRBJ2-3 for the parts outside the CDR3, the full variable domain is KAGVTQTPRYLIKTRGQQVTLSCSPISGHRSVSWYQQTPGQGLQFLFEYFSETQRNKGNFPGRFSGRQFSNSRSEMNVSTLELGDSALYLCASSGTGIDTQYFGPGTRLTVL.

This chain uses TRBV20-1 with TRBJ2-7, with unresolved D. The germline CDR1 and CDR2 sequences are DFQATT and SNEGSKA (reference sequence). V was pared by 6 bases and J by 0 bases, with 6 bases between. The CDR3 loop spans 11 amino acids. CDR3 amino acids: CSAESSYEQYF. CDR3 nucleotides: TGCAGTGCGGAGAGCTCCTACGAGCAGTACTTC.